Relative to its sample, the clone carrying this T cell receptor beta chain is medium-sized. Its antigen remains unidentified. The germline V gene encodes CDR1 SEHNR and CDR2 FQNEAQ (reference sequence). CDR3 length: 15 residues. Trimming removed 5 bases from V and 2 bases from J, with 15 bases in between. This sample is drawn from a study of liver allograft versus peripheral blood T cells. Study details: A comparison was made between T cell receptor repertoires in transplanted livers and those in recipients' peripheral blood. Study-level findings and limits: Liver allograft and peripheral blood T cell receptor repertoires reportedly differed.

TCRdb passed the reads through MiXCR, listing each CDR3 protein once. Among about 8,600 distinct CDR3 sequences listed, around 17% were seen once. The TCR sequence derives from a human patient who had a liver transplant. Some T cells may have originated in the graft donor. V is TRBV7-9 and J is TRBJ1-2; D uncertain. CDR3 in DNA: TGTGCCAGCAGCCCAAGGACCGATCCGAACTATGGCTACACCTTC. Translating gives CASSPRTDPNYGYTF.